The 8 T cell receptor beta chains given below trace back to one sample, sequenced in a study of T-cell memory formation after mild COVID-19. TCRdb reprocessed the 5' RACE reads with MiXCR, giving one entry per CDR3 protein. This sample has hundreds of thousands of distinct CDR3 sequences, with approximately 23% found just once. Sequencing was done on a sample of PBMCs or a T cell subset sorted from them (not recorded which). Every receptor here comes from an adult woman who had mild COVID-19 (a few samples of this study predate the infection). Cell type and time point are not known.

The V and J genes are TRBV5-1 and TRBJ2-3; 8 bases agree with TRBD1. The V gene end was trimmed by 3 bases and the J gene end by 5 bases; junction bases not matched to a gene: 5. The CDR3 has 14 residues. Germline values: CDR1 SGHRS, CDR2 YFSETQ. The CDR3 DNA follows: TGCGCCAGCAGCTATCAGGGGGCGAGAGATACGCAGTATTTT. Translating gives CASSYQGARDTQYF.

In DNA form, the CDR3 reads TGCGCCAGCAGCTGGGACAGGGGAACCTTATATGCCGAGCAGTACTTC. Its protein is CASSWDRGTLYAEQYF. V and J are TRBV5-1 and TRBJ2-7; 10 positions agree with TRBD1. The CDR3 extends over 16 amino acids. The V and J ends lost 3 bases and 6 bases, in that order; junction bases with no gene match: 12. Looked up from germline, CDR1 is SGHRS and CDR2 is YFSETQ. The full variable domain, completed using reference TRBV5-1 and TRBJ2-7, is KAGVTQTPRYLIKTRGQQVTLSCSPISGHRSVSWYQQTPGQGLQFLFEYFSETQRNKGNFPGRFSGRQFSNSRSEMNVSTLELGDSALYLCASSWDRGTLYAEQYFGPGTRLTVT.

This clonotype was counted many times. The chain links TRBV9 to TRBJ2-2, with 8 bases that match TRBD2. Looked up from germline, CDR1 is SGDLS and CDR2 is YYNGEE. The CDR3 is made up of 18 amino acids. V lost 0 bases and J lost 0; bases outside the gene matches: 7. The CDR3 here is CASSVGLARDSNTGELFF. CDR3 DNA sequence: TGTGCCAGCAGCGTAGGACTAGCGAGAGACTCGAACACCGGGGAGCTGTTTTTT.

This clonotype has a handful of counts. The chain employs TRBV7-8 and TRBJ2-1; the match to TRBD2 covers 8 bases. CDR3 length equals 18 residues. Trimming at V came to 5 bases and at J to 6 bases, leaving 18 bases not matched to a gene. The V gene's germline CDR1 is SGHVS and CDR2 FQNEAQ. CDR3 in DNA: TGTGCCAGCAGCCCGTTCGCGTGGCGAGCGGGAGTACGCAATGAGCAGTTCTTC. Translation gives CASSPFAWRAGVRNEQFF.

This clonotype occurred a few times. This chain joins TRBV7-9 and TRBJ2-1; 7 nucleotides align to TRBD2. Germline trimming cut 3 bases from V and 4 bases from J; bases unmatched to any gene: 6. The CDR3 extends over 15 amino acids. Germline assignment: CDR1 SEHNR and CDR2 FQNEAQ (reference sequence). The CDR3 bases are TGTGCCAGCAGCTTTTCCCCGGGACTATACAATGAGCAGTTCTTC. The encoded protein is CASSFSPGLYNEQFF.

This clonotype was counted a few times. This rearrangement joins TRBV29-1 to TRBJ2-7, with D possibly being TRBD2 (7 bases). V gave up 5 bases and J gave up 6 bases, with 17 bases separating them. This CDR3 spans 13 amino acids. Germline V gene data show CDR1 as SQVTM and CDR2 as ANQGSEA. DNA of the CDR3: TGCAGCGTTTTAGGGGGAGGGCCCGCCGAGCAGTACTTC. It specifies CSVLGGGPAEQYF.

This clonotype was counted between two and nine times. The J gene is TRBJ2-1, the V gene TRBV4-3; 11 nucleotides agree with TRBD2. The CDR3 has 18 residues. The V gene end was trimmed by 3 bases and the J gene end by 2 bases; junction bases not matched to a gene: 9. Germline V CDR1 and CDR2: LGHNA, YSLEER. As DNA, the CDR3 is TGCGCCAGCAGCCAGGGACCGTTAGCGGGAGGGACCTACAATGAGCAGTTCTTC. This codes for CASSQGPLAGGTYNEQFF.

J is TRBJ2-1 and V is TRBV20-1, with 8 bases fitting TRBD2. The V gene end was trimmed by 6 bases and the J gene end by 2 bases; junction bases not matched to a gene: 24. CDR1 is DFQATT, CDR2 SNEGSKA, per germline (reference sequence). This CDR3 is built from 20 residues. CDR3 DNA: TGCAGTGCGATAATGAAGCCCGCCGGGGCGGGAGGTTTCGCCTACAATGAGCAGTTCTTC. Protein product: CSAIMKPAGAGGFAYNEQFF.